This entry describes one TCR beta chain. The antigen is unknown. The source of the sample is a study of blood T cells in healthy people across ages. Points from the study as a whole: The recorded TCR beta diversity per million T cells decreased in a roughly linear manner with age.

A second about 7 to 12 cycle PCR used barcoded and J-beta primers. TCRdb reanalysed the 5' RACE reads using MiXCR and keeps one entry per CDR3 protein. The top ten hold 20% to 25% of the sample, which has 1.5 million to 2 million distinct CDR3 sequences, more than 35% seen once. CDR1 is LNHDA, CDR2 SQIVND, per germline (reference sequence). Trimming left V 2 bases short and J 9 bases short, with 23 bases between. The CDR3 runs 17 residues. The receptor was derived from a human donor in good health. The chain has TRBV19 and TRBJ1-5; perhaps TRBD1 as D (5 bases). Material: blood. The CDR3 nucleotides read TGTGCCAGTAGTATATTCTTTGGACGGGGGATCGGGGGGCCCCAGCATTTT. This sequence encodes CASSIFFGRGIGGPQHF.